The clone carrying this TCR beta chain was seen at least ten times. Its antigen is as yet unknown. These data come from a study of T-cell memory formation after mild COVID-19. As for the study in general: Clustering of TCRs was largely donor specific.

TCRdb reanalysed the 5' RACE reads using MiXCR and keeps one entry per CDR3 protein. The data show under 300,000 distinct CDR3 sequences, approximately 18% seen once. Trimming left V 4 bases short and J 4 bases short, with 8 bases between. This CDR3 comprises 12 residues. Looked up from germline, CDR1 is SGHTA and CDR2 is FQGNSA. General study points: CD4/CD8 balance characterized clones contracting day 15 to 85, and CD4+ skew characterized later expanders. Contracting CD4+ clones sat mainly in CM and EM; CD8+ in EMRA.

The chain employs TRBV7-2 and TRBJ2-7; perhaps D is TRBD1 or TRBD2 (5 bases each). The clonotype comes from a man younger than 35 who had mild COVID-19 (a few samples of this study predate the infection). Cell type and time point are not known. The material sequenced was PBMCs or a T cell subset sorted from them (not recorded which). CDR3 residues: CASSWDGYEQYF. In nucleotides, the CDR3 is TGTGCCAGCAGCTGGGACGGTTACGAGCAGTACTTC.